This TCR beta chain was identified during a study of blood T cell repertoires in COVID-19. Across the whole study: Sites in the United States, Italy and Spain provided acute and convalescent COVID-19 samples. Nucleic acid was either cDNA or gDNA, and it came from T cells, B-cell-depleted T cells, or PBMCs.

Notes on this clone: Sequence at one end of the junction differs from germline and may be a read error.

In the original processing: Researchers report that nucleated cell counts were estimated from reference gene primer amplification. The repertoire was sequenced with immunoSEQ multiplex PCR; TCRdb's copy has only in-frame clones and lacks some. The DNA gave D and trimming, while V, J and clone size come from that table. The sample has some 190,000 clones; over 70% are singletons. The CDR3 has 16 amino acids. Germline lookup yields CDR1 LGHDT and CDR2 YNNKEL (reference sequence). This chain uses TRBV3-1 (or the pseudogene TRBV3-2) with TRBJ2-2; TRBD1 agrees at 7 bases. Source material: peripheral blood. The sequence derives from a man in his fifties or sixties with acute or convalescent COVID-19. This chain's CDR3 is CASCHTGVANTGELFF. DNA of the CDR3: TGTGCCAGCTGCCACACAGGGGTAGCGAACACCGGGGAGCTGTTTTTT.